One sample yielded the 22 T cell receptor beta chains listed below, sequenced in a study of blood T cells in healthy people across ages. PCR was performed a second time for about 6 to 12 cycles using a sample-barcoded 5' primer and a J-beta primer mix. In TCRdb, the 5' RACE reads were re-called with MiXCR into one record per CDR3 protein. The table has approximately 850,000 distinct CDR3 sequences, 55% to 70% seen once. Sequences were obtained from blood. The receptors shown here come from a man younger than 45 in good health.

V and J are TRBV30 and TRBJ1-1; maybe TRBD1 (6 bases). The germline CDR1 and CDR2 sequences are GTSNPN and SVGIG (reference sequence). The germline V and J ends were trimmed by 2 bases and 0 bases, with 13 bases remaining between them. The CDR3 runs 15 residues. The CDR3 nucleotides are TGTGCCTGGAGTCCCCCGGGACACCTGAACACTGAAGCTTTCTTT. This gives the protein CAWSPPGHLNTEAFF.

V usage is TRBV20-1 and J usage is TRBJ2-5, with D uncertain. The CDR3 consists of 13 residues. Germline values: CDR1 DFQATT, CDR2 SNEGSKA (reference sequence). The V and J ends lost 1 base and 5 bases respectively, with 11 bases between them. This chain's CDR3 is CSARGLGHETQYF. The DNA for the CDR3 is TGCAGTGCTAGAGGGCTAGGTCACGAGACCCAGTACTTC.

In this sample, this clonotype turned up a few times. V usage is TRBV5-1 and J usage is TRBJ2-7, with 7 bases aligning to TRBD1. The CDR3 consists of 13 residues. Germline V lookup: CDR1 SGHRS, CDR2 YFSETQ. With 4 bases clipped from V and 5 bases from J, the junction kept 6 bases outside the gene matches. The CDR3: CASSRDSADEQYF. CDR3 nucleotide sequence: TGCGCCAGCAGCCGGGACAGCGCCGACGAGCAGTACTTC.

V gene TRBV6-6 combines with J gene TRBJ2-1; the D is unclear. The germline CDR1 and CDR2 sequences are MNHNY and SVGAGI (reference sequence). Between the trimmed V and J ends, which lost 0 bases and 12 bases, there was a span of 12 bases. This CDR3 comprises 13 residues. CDR3: CASSYSTAAGQFF. DNA of the CDR3: TGTGCCAGCAGTTACTCGACGGCAGCTGGGCAGTTCTTC.

This clonotype was seen a handful of times. The rearrangement uses TRBV6-2 or TRBV6-3 and TRBJ1-2; D unclear. V dropped 8 bases and J dropped 4 bases, with 8 bases sitting between them. The CDR3 consists of 11 residues. Looked up from germline, CDR1 is MNHEY and CDR2 is SVGEGT. Here the CDR3 DNA reads TGTGCCAGCTCGCAAACCTATGGCTACACCTTC. This translates into CASSQTYGYTF.

This chain uses TRBV28 with TRBJ2-1; D is uncertain. The germline gives CDR1 MDHEN, CDR2 SYDVKM. This CDR3 region has 14 residues. V was cut by 7 bases and J by 0 bases, with 10 bases left in between. CDR3 residues: CASTSASSYNEQFF. DNA of the CDR3: TGTGCCAGCACTTCGGCGAGCTCCTACAATGAGCAGTTCTTC.

Details on this clonotype: The limits of the CDR3 on the DNA are not certain, so only TCRdb's listed CDR3 is given. The CDR3 reads CASSSRFGPGGEQYF. The gene calls are TRBV7-9 and TRBJ2-4; the D call in the table, TRBD2, was not verified against the DNA. Germline values: CDR1 SEHNR, CDR2 FQNEAQ (reference sequence). With termini counted, the CDR3 has 15 amino acids.

A single count supports this clonotype. The genes are TRBV5-1 and TRBJ2-5; D is undetermined. CDR1 SGHRS and CDR2 YFSETQ come from the germline V gene. The V end lost 4 bases, the J end lost 1 base, and 11 bases lay between the germline ends. This CDR3 is 14 amino acids long. This CDR3 is CASSPDWTQETQYF. CDR3 DNA: TGCGCCAGCAGCCCAGACTGGACCCAAGAGACCCAGTACTTC.

The chain uses TRBV29-1 and TRBJ2-3, with 7 positions matching TRBD1. V lost 7 bases to trimming and J lost 0 bases; unmatched junction nucleotides: 10. CDR1 is SQVTM, CDR2 ANQGSEA, per germline. The CDR3 is 15 amino acids. CDR3 in amino acids: CSAQGQTTSTDTQYF. CDR3 sequence (DNA): TGCAGCGCACAGGGACAGACTACTAGCACAGATACGCAGTATTTT.

Only a few counts were recorded for this clonotype. V usage is TRBV15 and J usage is TRBJ2-7; no reliable D call. CDR3 size: 13 residues. In germline, CDR1 is LNHNV, CDR2 YYDKDF (reference sequence). V gave up 0 bases and J gave up 5 bases, with 8 bases separating them. In nucleotides, the CDR3 is TGTGCCACCAGCAGAGATTTCGTAGACGAGCAGTACTTC. Amino acids: CATSRDFVDEQYF.

V and J are TRBV3-1 and TRBJ1-2; possibly TRBD1 for D (5 bases). The CDR3 is 14 amino acids. Trimming stripped 0 bases from V and 6 bases from J, with 11 bases between. Per the germline V gene, CDR1 is LGHDT and CDR2 is YNNKEL (reference sequence). DNA for the CDR3: TGTGCCAGCAGCCAAGATTCCGGCAGGGATGGCTACACCTTC. This encodes CASSQDSGRDGYTF.

This clonotype was recorded once. A junction end diverges from the germline sequence, so it may reflect a read error. CDR3 nucleotide sequence: TGCAGTGCTAGAGATTTAAGTAACGCCTACGGGCAGTACTTC. Amino acid sequence: CSARDLSNAYGQYF. The rearrangement links TRBV20-1 to TRBJ2-1; no firm D call. The DNA matches TRBJ2-7 better at its end, which makes the J call doubtful. The V gene's germline CDR1 is DFQATT and CDR2 SNEGSKA (reference sequence). The CDR3 loop spans 14 amino acids.

Concerning this clonotype: A read error may produce the germline difference seen at one junction end. The chain employs TRBV4-2 and TRBJ2-5; D might be TRBD1 or TRBD2, each matching 6 bases. Near its end, the DNA agrees better with TRBJ2-7, so the J call may be wrong. Germline V gene sequence: CDR1 LGHNA, CDR2 YNFKEQ. This CDR3 is built from 14 residues. Here the CDR3 DNA reads TGTACCAGCAGCCAAGAGGGGGGTGGAACCGAGCAGTACTTC. Its translation is CTSSQEGGGTEQYF.

The chain combines TRBV6-2 or TRBV6-3 with TRBJ2-3; D remains unclear. Germline CDR1 is MNHEY and CDR2 is SVGEGT. This CDR3 region has 15 residues. The V end lost 6 bases, the J end lost 6 bases, and 19 bases lay between the germline ends. The CDR3 DNA reads as TGTGCCAGCAGAAGCCCCCAGAAAGGCGGCGATACGCAGTATTTT. Its protein product is CASRSPQKGGDTQYF.

This sequence joins TRBV11-1 and TRBJ2-1, with D possibly being TRBD2 (6 bases). Trimming took off 5 bases at V and 7 bases at J, with 21 bases between the two ends. This CDR3 contains 16 residues. Germline V gene sequence: CDR1 SGHAT, CDR2 FQDESV (reference sequence). CDR3 region: CASSRGEVGPSNEQFF. In DNA form, the CDR3 reads TGTGCCAGCAGCCGAGGGGAGGTTGGTCCCTCTAATGAGCAGTTCTTC.

This clonotype was seen only a few times. The J gene is TRBJ1-2, the V gene TRBV9; D remains ambiguous. This CDR3 contains 14 residues. Deletions cut 9 bases from V and 4 bases from J, with 19 bases between. Germline CDR1 is SGDLS and CDR2 is YYNGEE. The CDR3 loop reads CATQRSGAPYGYTF. CDR3 bases: TGTGCCACCCAGCGTAGTGGCGCTCCCTATGGCTACACCTTC.

CDR3 loop: CASSYSSVPEVGRSTDTQYF. The CDR3, as DNA: TGTGCCAGCAGTTACTCGTCGGTACCTGAGGTCGGGCGAAGCACAGATACGCAGTATTTT. This rearrangement joins TRBV6-2 or TRBV6-3 to TRBJ2-3; D not certain. This CDR3 region has 20 residues. Trimming took 0 bases from V and 0 from J, leaving 22 bases between them. From germline, CDR1 is MNHEY and CDR2 SVGEGT.

The chain is built from TRBV20-1 and TRBJ1-2; D may be TRBD1 (6 bases). Trimming shortened V by 3 bases and J by 4 bases, and 15 bases separated the two germline ends. The CDR3 covers 14 residues. Germline V gene data show CDR1 as DFQATT and CDR2 as SNEGSKA (reference sequence). The CDR3 spells CSASPGGQGYGYTF. CDR3 in DNA: TGCAGTGCTAGCCCGGGGGGGCAGGGCTATGGCTACACCTTC.

The genes are TRBV10-1 and TRBJ1-1; no clear D gene. V lost 4 bases, J lost 1 base, and 7 bases lay in between. The CDR3 extends over 13 amino acids. Germline V gene lookup returns CDR1 WNHNN and CDR2 SYGVQD (reference sequence). CDR3 nucleotides: TGCGCCAGCAGTGGGCCGGGGAACACTGAAGCTTTCTTT. Translating gives CASSGPGNTEAFF.

This clonotype was detected a few times. The rearrangement joins TRBV20-1 to TRBJ1-5; D remains ambiguous. V lost 0 bases to trimming and J lost 2 bases, with 11 bases between them. This CDR3 contains 15 residues. Germline V gene data show CDR1 as DFQATT and CDR2 as SNEGSKA (reference sequence). CDR3 region: CSARDPMAGNQPQHF. In DNA form, the CDR3 reads TGCAGTGCTAGAGATCCCATGGCCGGCAATCAGCCCCAGCATTTT.

The chain employs TRBV12-5 and TRBJ2-1; 11 bases match TRBD2. J was trimmed by 5 bases and V by 4 bases; bases with no gene match: 22. CDR1 and CDR2 (germline): LGHNT, FRNRAP. The CDR3 has 21 residues. CDR3 bases: TGTGCTAGTGGTTCATACGGCTCGGTAAGGCTAGCGGGAGGTCTGCACAATGAGCAGTTCTTC. It is translated as CASGSYGSVRLAGGLHNEQFF.

The sample holds a few counts of this clonotype. The V gene is TRBV5-4, the J gene TRBJ2-3, with 7 bases identical to TRBD2. The CDR3 has 15 residues. Germline loops: CDR1 SGHNT, CDR2 YYREEE (reference sequence). Losses at the gene ends were 7 bases for V and 3 bases for J; bases not matched to a gene: 11. CDR3 region: CASRKGAGETDTQYF. CDR3 DNA: TGTGCCAGCCGAAAAGGGGCGGGAGAGACAGATACGCAGTATTTT.